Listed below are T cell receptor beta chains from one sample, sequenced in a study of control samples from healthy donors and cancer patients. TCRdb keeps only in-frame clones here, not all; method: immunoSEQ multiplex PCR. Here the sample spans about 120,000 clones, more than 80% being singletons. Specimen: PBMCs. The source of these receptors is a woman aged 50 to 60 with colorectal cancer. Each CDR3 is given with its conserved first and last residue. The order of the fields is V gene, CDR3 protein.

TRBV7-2 CASSLARIYNEQFF
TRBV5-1 CASSPLRTENVEQYF
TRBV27 CASSSGAMNEKLFF
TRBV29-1 CSVETGDYGYTF
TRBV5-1 CASSWTGGADYGYTF
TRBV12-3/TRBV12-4 CASNKDRGGSFF
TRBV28 CASSSVTGEGTDTQYF
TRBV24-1 CATSDPNRGLDNEQFF
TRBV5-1 CASSLSPGTNYGYTF
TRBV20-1 CSVQGSYEQYF
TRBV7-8 CASSIGQGATYSNQPQHF
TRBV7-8 CASSLVRASTEAFF
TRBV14 CASSQDSGGEGYTF
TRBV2 CASSEATSTDTQYF
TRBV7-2 CASSTGGESTDTQYF
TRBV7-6 CASSSGLDQPQHF
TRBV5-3 CARSASRDRGPSSTEAFF
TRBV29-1 CSVAGTGVSSGSEQYF
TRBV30 CAWSLQGNYGYTF
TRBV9 CASSANSETQYF
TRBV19 CASSRDGASTDTQYF
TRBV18 CASAPPDRVDQPQHF
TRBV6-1 CASSEAAGNGFYGYTF
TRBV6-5 CASSRQINYGYTF
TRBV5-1 CASSVDSGEQFF
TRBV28 CASSFQAGAETQYF
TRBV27 CASSGTGNQPQHF
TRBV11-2 CASSPRGFQETQYF
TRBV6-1 CASSDRGIQETQYF
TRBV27 CASSLPGPFSEQYF
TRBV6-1 CASSEVVGQGNGYTF
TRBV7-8 CASSTSGGAWETQYF